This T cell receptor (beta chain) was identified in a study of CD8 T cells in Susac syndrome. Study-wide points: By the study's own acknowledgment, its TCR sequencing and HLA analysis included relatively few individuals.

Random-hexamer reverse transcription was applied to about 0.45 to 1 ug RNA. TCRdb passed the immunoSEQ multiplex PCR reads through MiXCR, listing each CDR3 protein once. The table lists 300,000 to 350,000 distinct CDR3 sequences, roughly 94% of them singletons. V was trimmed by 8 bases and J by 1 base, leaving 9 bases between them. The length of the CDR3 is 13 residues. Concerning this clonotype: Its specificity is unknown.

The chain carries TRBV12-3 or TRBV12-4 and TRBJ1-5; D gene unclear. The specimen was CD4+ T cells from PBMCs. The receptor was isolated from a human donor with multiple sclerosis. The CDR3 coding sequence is TGTGCCAGCTCGGAGGCAAGCAATCAGCCCCAGCATTTT. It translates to CASSEASNQPQHF.